These T cell receptor beta chains were read from a single sample in a study of T cells in Graves' hyperthyroidism and ophthalmopathy. TCRdb reprocessed the multiplex PCR reads via MiXCR and lists one record per CDR3 protein. The sample lists roughly 290,000 distinct CDR3 sequences; roughly 14% were seen once. Sequencing was carried out using blood. Every receptor here comes from a woman in her 30s with Graves' hyperthyroidism that later progressed to Graves' ophthalmopathy. Both conserved end residues are part of each CDR3. The order of the fields is clone size, D gene, J gene, V gene, CDR3 protein, CDR3 DNA. The D gene is left open where the match is weak. For some rows the clone size is stated as once, few or many, or as a class when expanded; others skip it.

clone size: many; D gene: NA; J gene: TRBJ2-5; V gene: TRBV20-1; CDR3 protein: CSARAIIRGWEETQYF; CDR3 DNA: TGCAGTGCTAGAGCAATTATTCGGGGGTGGGAAGAGACCCAGTACTTC
clone size: many; D gene: TRBD2; J gene: TRBJ2-7; V gene: TRBV27; CDR3 protein: CASSLFSGGSYEQYF; CDR3 DNA: TGTGCCAGCAGTTTATTCTCGGGAGGCTCCTACGAGCAGTACTTC
clone size: few; D gene: TRBD2; J gene: TRBJ2-3; V gene: TRBV4-2; CDR3 protein: CASSQEEGLAGYTDTQYF; CDR3 DNA: TGTGCCAGCAGCCAAGAGGAGGGACTAGCGGGATACACAGATACGCAGTATTTT
clone size: NA; D gene: NA; J gene: TRBJ2-2; V gene: TRBV12-3/TRBV12-4; CDR3 protein: CASRRGPIELFF; CDR3 DNA: TGTGCCAGTCGAAGGGGACCCATCGAGCTGTTTTTT
clone size: many; D gene: TRBD2; J gene: TRBJ2-1; V gene: TRBV29-1; CDR3 protein: CSVDGLAGGPYNEQFF; CDR3 DNA: TGCAGCGTTGATGGGCTAGCGGGAGGGCCCTACAATGAGCAGTTCTTC
clone size: many; D gene: TRBD2; J gene: TRBJ2-1; V gene: TRBV20-1; CDR3 protein: CSASGRSSYNEQFF; CDR3 DNA: TGCAGTGCTAGCGGGAGGAGCTCCTACAATGAGCAGTTCTTC
clone size: many; D gene: TRBD2; J gene: TRBJ2-1; V gene: TRBV11-3; CDR3 protein: CASSLAGLGGGNEQFF; CDR3 DNA: TGTGCCAGCAGCTTAGCGGGACTAGGCGGAGGGAATGAGCAGTTCTTC
clone size: many; D gene: NA; J gene: TRBJ2-3; V gene: TRBV20-1; CDR3 protein: CSARDLGGRSDTQYF; CDR3 DNA: TGCAGTGCTAGAGATCTGGGTGGGAGGTCTGATACGCAGTATTTT
clone size: many; D gene: NA; J gene: TRBJ2-5; V gene: TRBV9; CDR3 protein: CASSVAAQSPQETQYF; CDR3 DNA: TGTGCCAGCAGCGTAGCGGCCCAGAGCCCCCAAGAGACCCAGTACTTC
clone size: many; D gene: TRBD1; J gene: TRBJ1-6; V gene: TRBV11-3; CDR3 protein: CASSRTGLNSPLHF; CDR3 DNA: TGTGCCAGCAGCCGGACAGGGCTAAATTCACCCCTCCACTTT
clone size: many; D gene: NA; J gene: TRBJ2-7; V gene: TRBV28; CDR3 protein: CASSLHRAYFSGEQYF; CDR3 DNA: TGTGCCAGCAGTTTACACAGGGCTTATTTTTCCGGGGAGCAGTACTTC
clone size: NA; D gene: NA; J gene: TRBJ1-5; V gene: TRBV6-4; CDR3 protein: CASSEREARQPQHF; CDR3 DNA: TGTGCCAGCAGTGAAAGGGAGGCGAGGCAGCCCCAGCATTTT
clone size: NA; D gene: NA; J gene: TRBJ2-7; V gene: TRBV28; CDR3 protein: CASTGLYSYEQYF; CDR3 DNA: TGTGCCAGCACGGGACTTTACTCCTACGAGCAGTACTTC
clone size: many; D gene: TRBD1; J gene: TRBJ1-4; V gene: TRBV7-9; CDR3 protein: CASRPGLRTGEYEKLFF; CDR3 DNA: TGTGCCAGCAGGCCGGGACTGAGGACAGGGGAATATGAAAAACTGTTTTTT
clone size: many; D gene: TRBD2; J gene: TRBJ2-5; V gene: TRBV6-1; CDR3 protein: CASPPSGLAEETQYF; CDR3 DNA: TGTGCCAGCCCTCCCTCGGGTCTAGCGGAAGAGACCCAGTACTTC
clone size: many; D gene: TRBD2; J gene: TRBJ2-7; V gene: TRBV27; CDR3 protein: CASSWTSGNLEQYF; CDR3 DNA: TGTGCCAGCAGCTGGACTAGCGGGAATCTCGAGCAGTACTTC
clone size: NA; D gene: TRBD2; J gene: TRBJ2-7; V gene: TRBV18; CDR3 protein: CASSPLSGGYYEQYF; CDR3 DNA: TGTGCCAGCTCACCACTCAGCGGGGGGTACTACGAGCAGTACTTC
clone size: many; D gene: TRBD2; J gene: TRBJ2-7; V gene: TRBV27; CDR3 protein: CASSRWGGLRGRGAYEQYF; CDR3 DNA: TGTGCCAGCAGTCGATGGGGGGGGCTTCGCGGGAGGGGAGCCTACGAGCAGTACTTC
clone size: many; D gene: TRBD2; J gene: TRBJ2-7; V gene: TRBV7-2; CDR3 protein: CASSPRARGTFPYEQYF; CDR3 DNA: TGTGCCAGCAGCCCCAGGGCGCGGGGGACCTTCCCCTACGAGCAGTACTTC
clone size: many; D gene: TRBD1; J gene: TRBJ1-1; V gene: TRBV29-1; CDR3 protein: CSFDRGQTEAFF; CDR3 DNA: TGCAGCTTCGACAGGGGGCAAACTGAAGCTTTCTTT
clone size: many; D gene: NA; J gene: TRBJ1-1; V gene: TRBV20-1; CDR3 protein: CSAAHPLNTEAFF; CDR3 DNA: TGCAGTGCTGCCCATCCGTTGAACACTGAAGCTTTCTTT
clone size: many; D gene: NA; J gene: TRBJ2-3; V gene: TRBV18; CDR3 protein: CASSPRGPDTQYF; CDR3 DNA: TGTGCCAGCTCACCAAGGGGCCCAGATACGCAGTATTTT
clone size: once; D gene: NA; J gene: TRBJ2-2; V gene: TRBV6-2/TRBV6-3; CDR3 protein: CASSYLTTGELFF; CDR3 DNA: TGTGCCAGCAGTTACCTCACCACCGGGGAGCTGTTTTTT
clone size: many; D gene: NA; J gene: TRBJ2-1; V gene: TRBV19; CDR3 protein: CASSTQPGPNEQFF; CDR3 DNA: TGTGCCAGTAGTACTCAACCTGGCCCCAATGAGCAGTTCTTC
clone size: many; D gene: NA; J gene: TRBJ2-5; V gene: TRBV20-1; CDR3 protein: CSARDGAGGTYQETQYF; CDR3 DNA: TGCAGTGCTAGAGATGGGGCGGGCGGAACGTACCAAGAGACCCAGTACTTC
clone size: many; D gene: TRBD1; J gene: TRBJ2-2; V gene: TRBV19; CDR3 protein: CASNSDRDTGELFF; CDR3 DNA: TGTGCCAGTAACTCGGACAGGGACACCGGGGAGCTGTTTTTT
clone size: few; D gene: NA; J gene: TRBJ2-2; V gene: TRBV5-1; CDR3 protein: CASSPTRAVNTGELFF; CDR3 DNA: TGCGCCAGCAGCCCGACCCGGGCCGTTAACACCGGGGAGCTGTTTTTT
clone size: NA; D gene: TRBD1; J gene: TRBJ1-2; V gene: TRBV6-1; CDR3 protein: CASRPRTGETNYGYTF; CDR3 DNA: TGTGCCAGCAGGCCTCGGACAGGAGAGACTAACTATGGCTACACCTTC
clone size: many; D gene: TRBD1; J gene: TRBJ1-1; V gene: TRBV5-5; CDR3 protein: CASRQGFTEAFF; CDR3 DNA: TGTGCCAGCAGACAGGGGTTCACTGAAGCTTTCTTT
clone size: medium-sized; D gene: NA; J gene: TRBJ2-1; V gene: TRBV7-2; CDR3 protein: CASSSEGLHEQFF; CDR3 DNA: TGTGCCAGCAGCTCGGAGGGACTCCATGAGCAGTTCTTC
clone size: few; D gene: NA; J gene: TRBJ2-1; V gene: TRBV4-3; CDR3 protein: CASSQDGTGEQFF; CDR3 DNA: TGCGCCAGCAGCCAAGATGGGACGGGTGAGCAGTTCTTC
clone size: many; D gene: NA; J gene: TRBJ1-1; V gene: TRBV28; CDR3 protein: CASSSVRVMNTEAFF; CDR3 DNA: TGTGCCAGCAGTTCCGTCAGGGTGATGAACACTGAAGCTTTCTTT
clone size: NA; D gene: NA; J gene: TRBJ1-5; V gene: TRBV19; CDR3 protein: CASRGRGINSNQPQHF; CDR3 DNA: TGTGCCAGTAGGGGGAGGGGAATTAATAGCAATCAGCCCCAGCATTTT
clone size: many; D gene: NA; J gene: TRBJ2-2; V gene: TRBV11-2; CDR3 protein: CASSLDKNTGELFF; CDR3 DNA: TGTGCCAGCAGCTTAGACAAGAACACCGGGGAGCTGTTTTTT
clone size: many; D gene: NA; J gene: TRBJ1-1; V gene: TRBV7-2; CDR3 protein: CASSGVSEAFF; CDR3 DNA: TGTGCCAGCAGCGGAGTCTCTGAAGCTTTCTTT
clone size: few; D gene: NA; J gene: TRBJ1-3; V gene: TRBV5-1; CDR3 protein: CASSPTGFTGNTIYF; CDR3 DNA: TGCGCCAGCAGTCCAACAGGGTTTACTGGAAACACCATATATTTT
clone size: many; D gene: NA; J gene: TRBJ2-7; V gene: TRBV9; CDR3 protein: CASSVEGETEQYF; CDR3 DNA: TGTGCCAGCAGCGTAGAGGGAGAGACCGAGCAGTACTTC
clone size: many; D gene: NA; J gene: TRBJ1-1; V gene: TRBV13; CDR3 protein: CASTPQGDMNTEAFF; CDR3 DNA: TGTGCCAGCACGCCGCAGGGCGATATGAACACTGAAGCTTTCTTT
clone size: many; D gene: NA; J gene: TRBJ2-7; V gene: TRBV11-2; CDR3 protein: CASSPTGRGSYEQYF; CDR3 DNA: TGTGCCAGCAGTCCTACCGGGAGAGGGTCCTACGAGCAGTACTTC
clone size: few; D gene: NA; J gene: TRBJ1-2; V gene: TRBV5-1; CDR3 protein: CASSLEEGFYGYTF; CDR3 DNA: TGCGCCAGCAGCTTGGAGGAGGGATTCTATGGCTACACCTTC
clone size: many; D gene: NA; J gene: TRBJ2-7; V gene: TRBV11-2; CDR3 protein: CASSQPDSDYEQYF; CDR3 DNA: TGTGCCAGCAGCCAGCCCGACAGTGACTACGAGCAGTACTTC